These T cell receptor beta chains were read from a single sample in a study of blood T cell repertoires in COVID-19. Profiling relied on immunoSEQ multiplex PCR, and the TCRdb table lists in-frame clones only, not all of them. The repertoire has about 140,000 clones, roughly 79% of them found once; the top ten carry roughly 2.9%. The sample comprised PBMCs or T cells enriched from blood (not recorded which). The receptors were sampled from a woman aged 45 to 65 who had recovered from COVID-19. The conserved cysteine and the conserved F or W are not part of the CDR3 here.

cdr3_aa	v_call
ASSASPGTDFEAF	TRBV7-3
ASTWGSGSFNEQF	TRBV11-1
ATSGGRENTEAF	TRBV24-1
ATTDRGREKLF	TRBV19
ASGLVGTGHNEAF	TRBV12-5
ASSSQAGGNTIY	TRBV7-9
ASSLEQGAANYGYT	TRBV5-1
SVDRGSTDTQY	TRBV29-1
ASSPATGDYTEAF	TRBV14
ASSRALAGVTYEQY	TRBV11-2
ASSMPGRTNEKLF	TRBV19
ASSPLPLTGLSPLH	TRBV18
ASHRGTPVNTGELF	TRBV19
ASSDGRRRAEAF	TRBV2
ASSQEQAGGRETQY	TRBV4-1
ASTPLSHEQY	TRBV7-9
ASSHIRGGYNEQF	TRBV14
ASSHRQGVSYT	TRBV19
ASSPGLDNEQF	TRBV28
ASSPNRGQGPQH	TRBV27
ASSEVSGGNGQPQH	TRBV2
ASSPSSGANNEQF	TRBV18
ASSATRGVSGNTIY	TRBV7-6
ASSHRGQGRTDHSGANVLT	TRBV3-1/TRBV3-2
ASMGDRGRGELF	TRBV2
ASSYSIVAMGDEQF	TRBV6-5
ASSPTSGGVNEQF	TRBV7-3
ASSLTLDQSSYEQY	TRBV27
ASSERANEQF	TRBV2
ASSVGQITTYEQY	TRBV5-1
ASSLNSGEGGTQY	TRBV7-3
ASSPSGQGLPYEQY	TRBV28
ASMEILNYGYT	TRBV28
ASSLAGQLSYEQY	TRBV5-1
ASAGTGLSSYNSPLH	TRBV19
ASRGPGGRFLNEQF	TRBV5-1
ASSPQGDRDNSPLH	TRBV9
ARSPGAGTSGIYPPNTGELF	TRBV5-3
ASSPGGPFLAF	TRBV12-3/TRBV12-4
ASSQVTDGGYT	TRBV3-1/TRBV3-2
ASSLALSNYGYT	TRBV7-2
ASRLGGRRGYT	TRBV28
ASSQDPTGGSGELF	TRBV4-2
ASSQGGTVAGNTIY	TRBV3-1/TRBV3-2
ASQDRAGNTIY	TRBV25-1
AWSNRGDEQF	TRBV30